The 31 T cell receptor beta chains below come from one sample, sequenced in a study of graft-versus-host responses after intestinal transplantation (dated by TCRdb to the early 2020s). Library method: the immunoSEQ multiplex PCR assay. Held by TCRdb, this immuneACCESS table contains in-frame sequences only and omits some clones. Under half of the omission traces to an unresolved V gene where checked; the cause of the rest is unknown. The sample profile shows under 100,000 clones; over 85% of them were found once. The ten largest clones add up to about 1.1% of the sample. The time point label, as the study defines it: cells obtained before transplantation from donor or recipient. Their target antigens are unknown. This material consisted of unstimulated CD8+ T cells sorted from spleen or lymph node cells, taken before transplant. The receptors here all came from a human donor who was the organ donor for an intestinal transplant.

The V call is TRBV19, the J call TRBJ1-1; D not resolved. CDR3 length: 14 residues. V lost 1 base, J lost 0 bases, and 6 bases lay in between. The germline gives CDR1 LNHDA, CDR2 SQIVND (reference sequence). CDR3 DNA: TGTGCCAGTAGTATAGCGGGGTTGAACACTGAAGCTTTCTTT. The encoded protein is CASSIAGLNTEAFF.

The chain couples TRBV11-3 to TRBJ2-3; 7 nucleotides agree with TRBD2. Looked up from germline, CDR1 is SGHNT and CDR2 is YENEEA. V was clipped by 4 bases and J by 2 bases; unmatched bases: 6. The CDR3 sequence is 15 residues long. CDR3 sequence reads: CASSYRAGDTDTQYF. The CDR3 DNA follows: TGTGCCAGCAGCTACCGCGCGGGGGACACAGATACGCAGTATTTT.

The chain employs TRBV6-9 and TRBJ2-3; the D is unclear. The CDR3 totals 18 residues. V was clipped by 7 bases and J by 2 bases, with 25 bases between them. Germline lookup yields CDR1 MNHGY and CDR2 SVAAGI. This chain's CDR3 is CASNPTRLSEGLTDTQYF. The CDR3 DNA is TGTGCCAGCAACCCCACCCGACTCTCTGAAGGTCTCACAGATACGCAGTATTTT.

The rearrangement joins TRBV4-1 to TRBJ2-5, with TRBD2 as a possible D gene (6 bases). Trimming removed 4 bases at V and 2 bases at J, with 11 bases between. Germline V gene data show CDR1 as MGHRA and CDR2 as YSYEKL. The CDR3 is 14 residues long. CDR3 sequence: CASSPRLGQETQYF. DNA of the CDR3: TGCGCCAGCAGCCCTAGACTAGGACAAGAGACCCAGTACTTC.

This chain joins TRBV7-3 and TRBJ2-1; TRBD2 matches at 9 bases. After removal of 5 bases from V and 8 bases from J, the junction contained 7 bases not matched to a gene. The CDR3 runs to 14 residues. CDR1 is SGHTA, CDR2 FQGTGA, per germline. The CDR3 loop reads CASSPSAGGYEQFF. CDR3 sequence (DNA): TGTGCCAGCAGCCCCTCAGCGGGGGGCTATGAGCAGTTCTTC.

The CDR3 here is CASSHPLGTQPQHF. The CDR3 region has the DNA TGTGCCAGTAGCCACCCCCTGGGCACTCAGCCCCAGCATTTT. The chain couples TRBV19 to TRBJ1-5; D is uncertain. V was trimmed by 6 bases and J by 6 bases, leaving 15 bases between them. Germline V lookup: CDR1 LNHDA, CDR2 SQIVND (reference sequence). This CDR3 is built from 14 residues.

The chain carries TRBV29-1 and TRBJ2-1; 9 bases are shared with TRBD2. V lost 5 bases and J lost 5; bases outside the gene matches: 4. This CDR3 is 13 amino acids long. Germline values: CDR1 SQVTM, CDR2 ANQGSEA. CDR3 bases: TGCAGCGTTTCATGGACTAGCGACAATGAGCAGTTCTTC. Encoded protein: CSVSWTSDNEQFF.

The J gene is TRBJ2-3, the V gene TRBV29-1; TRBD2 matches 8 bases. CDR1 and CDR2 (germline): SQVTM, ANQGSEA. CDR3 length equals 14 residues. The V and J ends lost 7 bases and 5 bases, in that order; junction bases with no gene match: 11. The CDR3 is CSADIAGSEDTQYF. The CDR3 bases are TGCAGCGCCGACATAGCGGGATCGGAAGATACGCAGTATTTT.

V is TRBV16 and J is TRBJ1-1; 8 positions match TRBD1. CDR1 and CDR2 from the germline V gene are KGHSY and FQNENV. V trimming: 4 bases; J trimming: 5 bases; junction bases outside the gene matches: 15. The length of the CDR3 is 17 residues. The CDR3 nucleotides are TGTGCCAGCAGCCCTACACGCCCAGGGGGCACGGGGACTGAAGCTTTCTTT. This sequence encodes CASSPTRPGGTGTEAFF.

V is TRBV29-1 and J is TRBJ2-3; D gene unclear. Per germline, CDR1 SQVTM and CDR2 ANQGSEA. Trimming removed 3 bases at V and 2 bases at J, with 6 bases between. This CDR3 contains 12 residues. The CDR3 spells CSVDFLTDTQYF. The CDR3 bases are TGCAGCGTTGACTTCCTCACAGATACGCAGTATTTT.

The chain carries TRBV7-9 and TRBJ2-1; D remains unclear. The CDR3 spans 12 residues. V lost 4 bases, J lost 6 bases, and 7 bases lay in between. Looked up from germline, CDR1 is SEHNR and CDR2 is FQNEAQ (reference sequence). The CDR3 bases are TGTGCCAGCAGCTCTTACTTCAATGAGCAGTTCTTC. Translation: CASSSYFNEQFF.

This CDR3 is CAWSVNGGALYF. The CDR3 nucleotides are TGTGCCTGGAGTGTAAACGGGGGGGCACTGTATTTT. V usage is TRBV30 and J usage is TRBJ2-3; 8 bases fit TRBD2. Germline lookup yields CDR1 GTSNPN and CDR2 SVGIG (reference sequence). J was trimmed by 14 bases and V by 0 bases; bases with no gene match: 7. The CDR3 runs 12 residues.

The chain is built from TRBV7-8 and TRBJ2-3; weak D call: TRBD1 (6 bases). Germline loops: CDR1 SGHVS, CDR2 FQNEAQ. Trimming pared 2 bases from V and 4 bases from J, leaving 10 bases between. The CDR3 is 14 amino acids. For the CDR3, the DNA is TGTGCCAGCAGCTTAACAGGGTTGGCAGATACGCAGTATTTT. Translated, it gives CASSLTGLADTQYF.

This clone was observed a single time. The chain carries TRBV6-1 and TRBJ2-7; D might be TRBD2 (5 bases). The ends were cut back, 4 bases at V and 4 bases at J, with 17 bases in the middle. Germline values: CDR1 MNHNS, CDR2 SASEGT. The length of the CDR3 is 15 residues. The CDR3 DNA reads TGTGCCAGCAGTGTTCCCGGGGATTCCTGGTACGAGCAGTACTTC. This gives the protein CASSVPGDSWYEQYF.

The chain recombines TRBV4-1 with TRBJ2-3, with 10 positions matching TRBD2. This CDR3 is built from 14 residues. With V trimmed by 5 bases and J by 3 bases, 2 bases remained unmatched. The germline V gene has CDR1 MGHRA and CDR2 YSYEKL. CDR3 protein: CASSGAGGTDTQYF. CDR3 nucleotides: TGCGCCAGCAGCGGAGCGGGAGGGACAGATACGCAGTATTTT.

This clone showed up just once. The CDR3 sequence: CASSLGLAVYEQYF. The CDR3, as DNA: TGTGCCAGCAGCTTGGGACTAGCGGTCTACGAGCAGTACTTC. The V call is TRBV5-5, the J call TRBJ2-7; TRBD2 matches at 9 bases. V gave up 0 bases and J gave up 3 bases; unmatched junction bases: 1. The CDR3 is 14 amino acids. The germline V gene has CDR1 SGHKS and CDR2 YYEKEE (reference sequence).

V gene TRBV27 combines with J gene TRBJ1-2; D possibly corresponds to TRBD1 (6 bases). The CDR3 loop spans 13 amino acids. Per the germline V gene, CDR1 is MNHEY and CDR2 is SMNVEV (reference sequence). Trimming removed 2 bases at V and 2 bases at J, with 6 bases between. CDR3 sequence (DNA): TGTGCCAGCAGTTTAGGGACAAACTATGGCTACACCTTC. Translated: CASSLGTNYGYTF.

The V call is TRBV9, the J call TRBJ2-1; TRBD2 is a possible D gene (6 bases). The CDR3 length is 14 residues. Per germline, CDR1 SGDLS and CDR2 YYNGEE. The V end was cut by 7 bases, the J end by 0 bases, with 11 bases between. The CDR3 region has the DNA TGTGCCAGCCAAACCGGGAGCTCCTACAATGAGCAGTTCTTC. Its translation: CASQTGSSYNEQFF.

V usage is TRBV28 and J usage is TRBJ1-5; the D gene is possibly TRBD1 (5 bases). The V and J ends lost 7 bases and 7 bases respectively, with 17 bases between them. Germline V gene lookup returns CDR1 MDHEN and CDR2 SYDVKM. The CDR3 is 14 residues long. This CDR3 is CASTNWGEGQPQHF. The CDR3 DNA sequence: TGTGCCAGCACCAATTGGGGGGAGGGCCAGCCCCAGCATTTT. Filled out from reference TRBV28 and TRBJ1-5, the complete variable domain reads DVKVTQSSRYLVKRTGEKVFLECVQDMDHENMFWYRQDPGLGLRLIYFSYDVKMKEKGDIPEGYSVSREKKERFSLILESASTNQTSMYLCASTNWGEGQPQHFGDGTRLSIL.

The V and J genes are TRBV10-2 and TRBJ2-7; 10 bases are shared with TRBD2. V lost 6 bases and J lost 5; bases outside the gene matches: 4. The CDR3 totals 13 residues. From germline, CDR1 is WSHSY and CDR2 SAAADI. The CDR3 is CASRSLAGDEQYF. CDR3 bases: TGCGCCAGCAGATCCCTAGCGGGAGACGAGCAGTACTTC.

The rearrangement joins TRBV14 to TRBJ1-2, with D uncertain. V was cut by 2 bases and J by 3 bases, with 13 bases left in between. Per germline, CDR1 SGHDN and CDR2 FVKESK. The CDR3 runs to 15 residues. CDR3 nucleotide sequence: TGTGCCAGCAGCCAATACGAGTCTCTTGACTATGGCTACACCTTC. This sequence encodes CASSQYESLDYGYTF.

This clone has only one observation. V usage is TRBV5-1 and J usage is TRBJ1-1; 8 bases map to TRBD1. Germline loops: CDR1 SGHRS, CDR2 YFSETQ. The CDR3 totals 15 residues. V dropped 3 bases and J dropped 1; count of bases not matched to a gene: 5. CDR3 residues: CASSYSGGENTEAFF. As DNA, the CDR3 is TGCGCCAGCAGCTACTCAGGGGGCGAGAACACTGAAGCTTTCTTT.

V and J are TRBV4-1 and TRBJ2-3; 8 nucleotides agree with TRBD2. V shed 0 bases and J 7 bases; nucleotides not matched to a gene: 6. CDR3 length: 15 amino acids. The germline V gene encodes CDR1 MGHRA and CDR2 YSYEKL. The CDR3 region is CASSQDRREVYTQYF. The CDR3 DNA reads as TGCGCCAGCAGCCAAGATCGGCGGGAGGTATATACGCAGTATTTT.

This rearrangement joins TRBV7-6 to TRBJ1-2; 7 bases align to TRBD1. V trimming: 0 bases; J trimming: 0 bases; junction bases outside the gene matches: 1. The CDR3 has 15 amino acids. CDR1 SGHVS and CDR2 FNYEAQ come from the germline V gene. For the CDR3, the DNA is TGTGCCAGCAGCTTAGCGCAGGGGGCTAACTATGGCTACACCTTC. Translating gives CASSLAQGANYGYTF.

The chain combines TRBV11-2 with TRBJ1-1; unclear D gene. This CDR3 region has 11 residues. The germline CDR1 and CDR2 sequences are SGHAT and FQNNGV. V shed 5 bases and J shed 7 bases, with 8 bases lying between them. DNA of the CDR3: TGTGCCAGCAGCCCCGGCGGTGAAGCTTTCTTT. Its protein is CASSPGGEAFF.

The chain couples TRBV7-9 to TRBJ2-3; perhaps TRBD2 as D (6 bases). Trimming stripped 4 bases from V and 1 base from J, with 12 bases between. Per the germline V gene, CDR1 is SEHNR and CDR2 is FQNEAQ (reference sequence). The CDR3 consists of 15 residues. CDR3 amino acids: CASSSEWGGTDTQYF. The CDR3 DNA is TGTGCCAGCAGCTCCGAATGGGGGGGCACAGATACGCAGTATTTT.

The CDR3 loop reads CSVATQFCPLWTKPRTGRCGYTF. CDR3 sequence (DNA): TGCAGCGTTGCGACTCAATTTTGTCCCTTGTGGACAAAACCAAGGACAGGTCGCTGTGGCTACACCTTC. This chain links TRBV29-1 with TRBJ1-2; 7 positions match TRBD1. CDR3 length: 23 amino acids. Germline V CDR1 and CDR2: SQVTM, ANQGSEA. J lost 7 bases, V lost 4 bases, and 39 bases had no gene match.

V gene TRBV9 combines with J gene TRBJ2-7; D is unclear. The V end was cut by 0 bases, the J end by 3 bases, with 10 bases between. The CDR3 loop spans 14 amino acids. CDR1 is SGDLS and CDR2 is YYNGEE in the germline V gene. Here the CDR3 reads CASSVGIVNYEQYF. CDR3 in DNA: TGTGCCAGCAGCGTAGGAATAGTCAACTACGAGCAGTACTTC.

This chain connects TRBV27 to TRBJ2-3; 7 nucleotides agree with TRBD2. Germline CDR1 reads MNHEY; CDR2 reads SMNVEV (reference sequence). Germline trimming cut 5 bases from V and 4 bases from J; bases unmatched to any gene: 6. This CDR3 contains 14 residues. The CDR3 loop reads CASSERGGSDTQYF. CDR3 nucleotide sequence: TGTGCCAGCAGTGAGCGGGGTGGATCAGATACGCAGTATTTT.

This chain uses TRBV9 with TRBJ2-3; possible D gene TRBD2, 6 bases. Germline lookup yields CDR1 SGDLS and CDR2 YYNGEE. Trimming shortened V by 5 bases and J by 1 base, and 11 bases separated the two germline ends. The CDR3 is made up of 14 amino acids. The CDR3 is CASREGLGTDTQYF. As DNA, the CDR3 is TGTGCCAGCAGGGAGGGATTAGGCACAGATACGCAGTATTTT.

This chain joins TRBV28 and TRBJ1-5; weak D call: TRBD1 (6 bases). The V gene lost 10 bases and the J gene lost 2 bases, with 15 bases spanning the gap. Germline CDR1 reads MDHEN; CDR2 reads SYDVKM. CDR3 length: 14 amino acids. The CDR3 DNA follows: TGTGCCACAGGAGGGGGGGACCGCAATCAGCCCCAGCATTTT. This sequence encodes CATGGGDRNQPQHF. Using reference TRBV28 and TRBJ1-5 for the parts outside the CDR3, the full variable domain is DVKVTQSSRYLVKRTGEKVFLECVQDMDHENMFWYRQDPGLGLRLIYFSYDVKMKEKGDIPEGYSVSREKKERFSLILESASTNQTSMYLCATGGGDRNQPQHFGDGTRLSIL.